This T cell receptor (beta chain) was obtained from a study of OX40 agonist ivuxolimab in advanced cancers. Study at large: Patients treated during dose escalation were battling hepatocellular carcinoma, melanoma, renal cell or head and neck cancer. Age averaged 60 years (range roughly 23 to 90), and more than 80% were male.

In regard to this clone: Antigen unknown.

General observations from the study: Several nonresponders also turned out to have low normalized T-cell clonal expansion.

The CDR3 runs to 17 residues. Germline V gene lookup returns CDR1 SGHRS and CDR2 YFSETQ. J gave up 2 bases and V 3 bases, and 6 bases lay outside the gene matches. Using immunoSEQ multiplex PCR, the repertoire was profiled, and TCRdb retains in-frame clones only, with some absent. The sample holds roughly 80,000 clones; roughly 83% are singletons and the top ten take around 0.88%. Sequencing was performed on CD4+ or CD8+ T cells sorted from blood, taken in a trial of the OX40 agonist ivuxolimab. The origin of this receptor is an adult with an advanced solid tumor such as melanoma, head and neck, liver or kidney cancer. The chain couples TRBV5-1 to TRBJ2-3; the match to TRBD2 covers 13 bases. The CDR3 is CASSWGTSGTNTDTQYF. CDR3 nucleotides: TGCGCCAGCAGCTGGGGGACTAGCGGGACGAACACAGATACGCAGTATTTT.